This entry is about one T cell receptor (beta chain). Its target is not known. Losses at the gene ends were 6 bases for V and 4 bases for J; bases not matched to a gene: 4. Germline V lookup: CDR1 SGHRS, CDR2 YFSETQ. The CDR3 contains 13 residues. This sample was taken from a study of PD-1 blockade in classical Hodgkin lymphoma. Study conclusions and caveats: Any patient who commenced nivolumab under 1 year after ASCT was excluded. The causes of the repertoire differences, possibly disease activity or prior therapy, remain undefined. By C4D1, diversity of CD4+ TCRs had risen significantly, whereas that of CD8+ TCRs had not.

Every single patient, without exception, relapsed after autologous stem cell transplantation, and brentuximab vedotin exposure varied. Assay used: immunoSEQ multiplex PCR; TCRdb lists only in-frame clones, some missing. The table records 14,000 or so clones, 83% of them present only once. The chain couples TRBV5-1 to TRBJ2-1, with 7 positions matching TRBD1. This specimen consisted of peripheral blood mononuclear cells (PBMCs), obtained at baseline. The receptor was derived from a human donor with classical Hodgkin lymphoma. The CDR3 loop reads CASNRDSYNEQFF. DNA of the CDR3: TGCGCCAGCAACAGGGACAGTTACAATGAGCAGTTCTTC.